Below are 27 T cell receptor beta chains sequenced from a single sample in a study of T cells after yellow fever vaccination. TCRdb reanalysed the 5' RACE reads using MiXCR and keeps one entry per CDR3 protein. The table shows fewer than 350,000 distinct CDR3 sequences, with approximately 4% occurring only once. This specimen consisted of PBMCs, obtained 15 days after the yellow fever booster vaccination. The receptors shown here come from a young man who received the YFV17D yellow fever vaccine.

This clonotype was observed a few times. The gene calls are TRBV5-1 and TRBJ1-1; D unresolved. The germline V gene has CDR1 SGHRS and CDR2 YFSETQ. CDR3 length: 15 residues. V was shortened by 5 bases and J by 2 bases, with 16 bases between the two germline ends. CDR3 sequence reads: CASSIGLLENTEAFF. In DNA form, the CDR3 reads TGCGCCAGCAGTATTGGGCTGCTGGAAAACACTGAAGCTTTCTTT.

This clonotype showed up many times. The rearrangement joins TRBV6-2 or TRBV6-3 to TRBJ2-4; unclear D gene. The CDR3 has 11 residues. CDR1 is MNHEY, CDR2 SVGEGT, per germline. V was shortened by 5 bases and J by 8 bases, with 7 bases between the two germline ends. In DNA, the CDR3 is TGTGCCAGCAGTAGGCTGGACATTCAGTACTTC. It specifies CASSRLDIQYF.

In this sample, this clonotype turned up many times. This chain links TRBV5-1 with TRBJ2-3; D is perhaps TRBD2 (5 bases). This CDR3 is 16 amino acids long. Germline CDR1 SGHRS, CDR2 YFSETQ. Trimming removed 0 bases from V and 4 bases from J, with 15 bases in between. CDR3 sequence reads: CASSLEWSSGADTQYF. The CDR3 region has the DNA TGCGCCAGCAGCTTGGAATGGAGCTCCGGGGCAGATACGCAGTATTTT.

This clonotype was recorded at least ten times. The CDR3 protein is CASSIGGPEQFF. The CDR3 DNA follows: TGTGCCAGCAGCATAGGGGGTCCTGAGCAGTTCTTC. V usage is TRBV7-9 and J usage is TRBJ2-1, with TRBD1 as a possible D gene (6 bases). CDR1 and CDR2 (germline): SEHNR, FQNEAQ (reference sequence). Trimming cost V 5 bases and J 9 bases, with 11 bases left between them. CDR3 length: 12 residues.

This clonotype was seen more than once but under ten times. The V gene is TRBV5-1, the J gene TRBJ2-7; D tentatively reads TRBD1 or TRBD2 (5 bases each). CDR3 length: 12 residues. Germline-derived CDR1 and CDR2 are SGHRS and YFSETQ. V lost 5 bases and J 6 bases, leaving 12 bases between the germline ends. CDR3 residues: CASSPTGAEQYF. The DNA for the CDR3 is TGCGCCAGCAGTCCGACCGGGGCCGAGCAGTACTTC. The variable domain in full, with the rest retrieved from reference TRBV5-1 and TRBJ2-7, is KAGVTQTPRYLIKTRGQQVTLSCSPISGHRSVSWYQQTPGQGLQFLFEYFSETQRNKGNFPGRFSGRQFSNSRSEMNVSTLELGDSALYLCASSPTGAEQYFGPGTRLTVT.

This clonotype was seen repeatedly, ten times or more. The V gene is TRBV3-1, the J gene TRBJ1-6; a weak D match, TRBD1 (6 bases). The CDR3 sequence is 12 residues long. Germline values: CDR1 LGHDT, CDR2 YNNKEL (reference sequence). V gave up 8 bases and J gave up 9 bases, with 11 bases separating them. The CDR3 nucleotides are TGTGCCAGCCAACAGGGAAGTTCACCCCTCCACTTT. Translation gives CASQQGSSPLHF. The complete variable domain, with remaining parts taken from reference TRBV3-1 and TRBJ1-6, reads DTAVSQTPKYLVTQMGNDKSIKCEQNLGHDTMYWYKQDSKKFLKIMFSYNNKELIINETVPNRFSPKSPDKAHLNLHINSLELGDSAVYFCASQQGSSPLHFGNGTRLTVT.

CDR3 loop: CASSSGVGTDTQYF. The CDR3 DNA sequence: TGTGCCAGCAGTTCGGGGGTGGGCACAGATACGCAGTATTTT. This sequence joins TRBV12-3 or TRBV12-4 and TRBJ2-3, with TRBD2 as a possible D gene (6 bases). This CDR3 contains 14 residues. Trimming stripped 4 bases from V and 1 base from J, with 9 bases between.

In this sample, this clonotype turned up a few times. The V gene is TRBV29-1, the J gene TRBJ2-3; TRBD2 agrees at 8 bases. This CDR3 is 15 amino acids long. Germline CDR1 SQVTM, CDR2 ANQGSEA. V was pared by 7 bases and J by 3 bases, with 12 bases of the junction left unmatched. This CDR3 is CSASGGAVSTDTQYF. CDR3 DNA: TGCAGCGCCTCCGGGGGGGCGGTTAGTACAGATACGCAGTATTTT.

This clonotype has only a few counts. The chain joins TRBV10-3 to TRBJ2-2; 7 nucleotides line up with TRBD1. Trimming at V came to 6 bases and at J to 4 bases, leaving 8 bases not matched to a gene. Per the germline V gene, CDR1 is ENHRY and CDR2 is SYGVKD. The CDR3 consists of 15 residues. This chain's CDR3 is CAISRSTGSTGELFF. DNA for the CDR3: TGTGCCATCAGCCGGTCGACAGGGTCCACCGGGGAGCTGTTTTTT.

This chain connects TRBV6-2 or TRBV6-3 to TRBJ2-7, with D possibly matching TRBD1 (6 bases). There are 14 residues in the CDR3. V dropped 5 bases and J dropped 7 bases, with 18 bases sitting between them. Germline CDR1 and CDR2: MNHEY and SVGEGT. The CDR3 sequence: CASSRTVGRGEQYV. The CDR3 coding sequence is TGTGCCAGCAGTCGGACAGTCGGGCGAGGAGAGCAGTACGTC.

This clonotype was seen at least ten times. The chain joins TRBV7-2 to TRBJ1-5; D is unresolved. The length of the CDR3 is 12 residues. CDR1 is SGHTA, CDR2 FQGNSA, per germline. Trimming left V 3 bases short and J 13 bases short, with 13 bases between. CDR3: CASSLELGSQHF. The CDR3 DNA follows: TGTGCCAGCAGCTTGGAATTGGGTAGTCAGCATTTT.

V usage is TRBV6-2 or TRBV6-3 and J usage is TRBJ2-7, with 7 bases that match TRBD1. Trimming took 4 bases from V and 1 from J; bases not matched to a gene: 4. This CDR3 region has 14 residues. Germline CDR1 and CDR2: MNHEY and SVGEGT. The CDR3 coding sequence is TGTGCCAGCAGTTTCTCGGGACAGTCCTACGAGCAGTACGTC. This codes for CASSFSGQSYEQYV.

V and J are TRBV9 and TRBJ2-2; D is perhaps TRBD1 or TRBD2 (5 bases each). Per the germline V gene, CDR1 is SGDLS and CDR2 is YYNGEE. V was cut by 4 bases and J by 1 base, with 23 bases left in between. This CDR3 has 19 residues. For the CDR3, the DNA is TGTGCCAGCAGCCCTCTTGGTCAGGGCAGGGAGTTGAACACCGGGGAGCTGTTTTTT. This gives the protein CASSPLGQGRELNTGELFF.

This clonotype was seen more than once but under ten times. The junction departs from germline at one end; a sequencing error may be responsible. The chain couples TRBV6-2 or TRBV6-3 to TRBJ1-2; D is possibly TRBD1 (6 bases). The CDR3 is 16 residues long. In germline, CDR1 is MNHEY, CDR2 SVGEGT. The CDR3 DNA follows: TGTGCCAGCAGTAACTCCGAAGGACAGCTGGTCTATGGCTACACCTTC. Protein product: CASSNSEGQLVYGYTF.

V usage is TRBV20-1 and J usage is TRBJ2-3; 8 nucleotides agree with TRBD2. The V gene's germline CDR1 is DFQATT and CDR2 SNEGSKA (reference sequence). V dropped 3 bases and J dropped 1; count of bases not matched to a gene: 15. The CDR3 is made up of 18 amino acids. The CDR3 loop reads CSASSIGSGGRGTDTQYF. CDR3 sequence (DNA): TGCAGTGCTAGCTCAATCGGGAGCGGGGGAAGAGGCACAGATACGCAGTATTTT.

This clonotype has a handful of counts. The chain links TRBV5-1 to TRBJ2-7; D perhaps matches TRBD1 (5 bases). This CDR3 is 15 amino acids long. The germline V gene encodes CDR1 SGHRS and CDR2 YFSETQ. V was cut by 7 bases and J by 2 bases, with 19 bases left in between. CDR3 residues: CASSLGPGVAYEQYF. Written as DNA, the CDR3 is TGCGCCAGCTCCCTGGGGCCTGGGGTCGCCTACGAGCAGTACTTC.

This clonotype was counted a few times. The V gene is TRBV6-6, the J gene TRBJ2-5; the match to TRBD1 covers 8 bases. The germline V gene has CDR1 MNHNY and CDR2 SVGAGI (reference sequence). The CDR3 is 13 amino acids. The V and J ends lost 6 bases and 6 bases, in that order; junction bases with no gene match: 6. CDR3: CASSSQGAKTQYF. CDR3 sequence (DNA): TGTGCCAGCAGCTCGCAGGGGGCGAAGACCCAGTACTTC.

The V and J genes are TRBV5-1 and TRBJ2-5; either TRBD1 or TRBD2 may fit D (5 bases each). This CDR3 comprises 15 residues. Germline CDR1 and CDR2: SGHRS and YFSETQ. Trimming pared 0 bases from V and 2 bases from J, leaving 11 bases between. The chain's CDR3 is CASSLALGVQETQYF. CDR3 nucleotides: TGCGCCAGCAGCTTGGCCTTGGGGGTTCAAGAGACCCAGTACTTC.

This clonotype was counted many times. The CDR3 here is CASSQDISEGGYTF. In DNA form, the CDR3 reads TGCGCCAGCAGCCAAGATATCTCTGAGGGAGGCTACACCTTC. This chain connects TRBV4-3 to TRBJ1-2; D unresolved. This CDR3 has 14 amino acids. V was pared by 0 bases and J by 8 bases, with 13 bases between. Germline V lookup: CDR1 LGHNA, CDR2 YSLEER.

This clonotype has a count of ten or more. The chain uses TRBV4-1 and TRBJ1-3; D ambiguous. The CDR3 loop spans 15 amino acids. V lost 2 bases and J 2 bases, leaving 10 bases between the germline ends. From germline, CDR1 is MGHRA and CDR2 YSYEKL. CDR3: CASSQTEQTGNTIYF. CDR3 nucleotide sequence: TGCGCCAGCAGCCAAACGGAGCAGACTGGAAACACCATATATTTT.

To note about this clonotype: One base away lies a much larger clone, so this may be a sequencing read error. The chain employs TRBV7-2 and TRBJ1-4, with D tentatively TRBD1 (5 bases). This CDR3 contains 13 residues. Germline V lookup: CDR1 SGHTA, CDR2 FQGNSA. The V end lost 8 bases, the J end lost 0 bases, and 7 bases lay between the germline ends. The CDR3 loop is CTSQTATNEKLFF. CDR3 nucleotides: TGTACCAGCCAGACAGCAACTAATGAAAAACTGTTTTTT.

This chain connects TRBV4-3 to TRBJ2-2; 10 bases match TRBD1. V trimming: 1 base; J trimming: 7 bases; junction bases outside the gene matches: 9. CDR1 and CDR2 from the germline V gene are LGHNA and YSLEER. The CDR3 contains 17 residues. DNA for the CDR3: TGCGCCAGCAGCCAAGGGGACAGGGGCCGCCCGGGCGGGGAGCTGTTTTTT. Its protein is CASSQGDRGRPGGELFF.

This clonotype was recorded a few times. The gene calls are TRBV12-3 or TRBV12-4 and TRBJ2-1; weak D call: TRBD2 (5 bases). This CDR3 has 13 amino acids. Trimming cost V 6 bases and J 8 bases, with 14 bases left between them. CDR3 sequence reads: CASSRTLEDEQFF. The CDR3 DNA reads TGTGCCAGCAGCCGTACCTTGGAGGATGAGCAGTTCTTC.

This clonotype was observed at least ten times. The rearrangement joins TRBV29-1 to TRBJ1-2; TRBD1 might be the D (6 bases). Germline CDR1 reads SQVTM; CDR2 reads ANQGSEA. Between the trimmed V and J ends, which lost 5 bases and 5 bases, there was a span of 21 bases. The CDR3 consists of 15 residues. This chain's CDR3 is CSVLQRGGGPYGYTF. The CDR3 DNA is TGCAGCGTTCTACAACGGGGAGGGGGACCATATGGCTACACCTTC.

This clonotype turned up a few times. The chain combines TRBV4-2 with TRBJ2-3; 7 nucleotides match TRBD2. The ends lost 4 bases at V and 2 bases at J; junction bases unmatched: 9. This CDR3 is built from 16 residues. CDR1 is LGHNA and CDR2 is YNFKEQ in the germline V gene. CDR3 coding DNA: TGTGCCAGCAGCCCAAGAAGCGGGGAGATCACAGATACGCAGTATTTT. This sequence encodes CASSPRSGEITDTQYF.

This clonotype was seen a handful of times. The rearrangement uses TRBV14 and TRBJ2-7; 8 bases are shared with TRBD1. V shed 4 bases, J shed 3 bases, and the junction held 14 bases outside the gene matches. The CDR3 covers 17 residues. Germline CDR1 and CDR2: SGHDN and FVKESK. The DNA for the CDR3 is TGTGCCAGCAGCCCCACCCTAAGGACAGGGTCCAACTACGAGCAGTACTTC. Amino acid sequence: CASSPTLRTGSNYEQYF.

This clonotype was seen a few times. V is TRBV7-9 and J is TRBJ2-2, with D uncertain. Germline V lookup: CDR1 SEHNR, CDR2 FQNEAQ (reference sequence). CDR3 size: 13 residues. The germline V and J ends were trimmed by 6 bases and 5 bases, with 10 bases remaining between them. The CDR3 DNA follows: TGTGCCAGCAGAAGCGCTGGGACCGGGGAGCTGTTTTTT. Translated: CASRSAGTGELFF.